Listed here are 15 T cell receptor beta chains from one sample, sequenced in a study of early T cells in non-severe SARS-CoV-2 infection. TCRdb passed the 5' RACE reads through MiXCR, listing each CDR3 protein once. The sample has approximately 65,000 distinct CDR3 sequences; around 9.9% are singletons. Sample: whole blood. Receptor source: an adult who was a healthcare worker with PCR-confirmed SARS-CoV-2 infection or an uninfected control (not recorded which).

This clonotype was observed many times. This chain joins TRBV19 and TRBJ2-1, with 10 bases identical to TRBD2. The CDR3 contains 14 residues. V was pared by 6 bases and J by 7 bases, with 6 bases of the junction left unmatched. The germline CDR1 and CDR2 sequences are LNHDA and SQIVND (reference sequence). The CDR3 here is CASRTSGALNEQFF. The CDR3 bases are TGTGCCAGTAGAACTAGCGGGGCTCTAAATGAGCAGTTCTTC.

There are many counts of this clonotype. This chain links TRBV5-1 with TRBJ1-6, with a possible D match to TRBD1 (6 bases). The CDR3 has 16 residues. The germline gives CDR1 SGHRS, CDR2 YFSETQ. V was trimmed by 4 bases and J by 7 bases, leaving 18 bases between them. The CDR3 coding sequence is TGCGCCAGCAGCCCACGCGCGACAGGTGAAAATTCACCCCTCCACTTT. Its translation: CASSPRATGENSPLHF.

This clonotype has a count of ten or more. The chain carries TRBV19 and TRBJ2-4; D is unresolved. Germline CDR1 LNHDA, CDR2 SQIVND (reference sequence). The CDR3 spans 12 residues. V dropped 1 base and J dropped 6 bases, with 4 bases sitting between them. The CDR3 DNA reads TGTGCCAGTAGTATAGGTGTAAACATTCAGTACTTC. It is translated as CASSIGVNIQYF.

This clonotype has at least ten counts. CDR3 bases: TGTGCCAGCAGCCGGACAGGAGGGGAATCACCCCTCCACTTT. Translation: CASSRTGGESPLHF. The chain has TRBV7-9 and TRBJ1-6, with TRBD1 matching over 7 bases. Unmatched junction bases numbered 8, after V lost 5 bases and J lost 10 bases. The CDR3 has 14 amino acids. Germline V CDR1 and CDR2: SEHNR, FQNEAQ (reference sequence). Using reference TRBV7-9 and TRBJ1-6 for the parts outside the CDR3, the full variable domain is DTGVSQNPRHKITKRGQNVTFRCDPISEHNRLYWYRQTLGQGPEFLTYFQNEAQLEKSRLLSDRFSAERPKGSFSTLEIQRTEQGDSAMYLCASSRTGGESPLHFGNGTRLTVT.

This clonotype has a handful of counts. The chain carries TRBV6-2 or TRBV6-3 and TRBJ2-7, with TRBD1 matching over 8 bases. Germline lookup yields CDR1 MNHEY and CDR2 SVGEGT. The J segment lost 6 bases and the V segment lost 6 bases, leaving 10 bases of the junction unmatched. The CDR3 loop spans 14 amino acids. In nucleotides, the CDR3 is TGTGCCAGCAGCTCGGGACAGGACCCTCGCGAGCAGTACTTC. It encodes CASSSGQDPREQYF.

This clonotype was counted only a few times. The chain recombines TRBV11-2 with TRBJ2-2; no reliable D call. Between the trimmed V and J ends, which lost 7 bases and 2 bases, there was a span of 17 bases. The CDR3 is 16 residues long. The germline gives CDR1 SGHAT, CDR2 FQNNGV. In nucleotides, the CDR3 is TGTGCCAGCACCCCTAGGGAAAGGGTTAACACCGGGGAGCTGTTTTTT. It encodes CASTPRERVNTGELFF.

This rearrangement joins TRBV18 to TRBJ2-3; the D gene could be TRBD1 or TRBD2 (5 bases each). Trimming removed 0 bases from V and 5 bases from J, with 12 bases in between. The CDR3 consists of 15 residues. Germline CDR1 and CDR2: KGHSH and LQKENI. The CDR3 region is CASSPPEGTEDTQYF. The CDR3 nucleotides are TGTGCCAGCTCACCACCCGAAGGGACGGAAGATACGCAGTATTTT.

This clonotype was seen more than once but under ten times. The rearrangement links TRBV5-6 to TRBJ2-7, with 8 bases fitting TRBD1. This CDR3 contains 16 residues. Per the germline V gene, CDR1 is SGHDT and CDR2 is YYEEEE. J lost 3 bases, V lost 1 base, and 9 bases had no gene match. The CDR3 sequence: CASSLLSGGAFYEQYF. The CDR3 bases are TGTGCCAGCAGCTTGCTTTCAGGGGGCGCCTTCTACGAGCAGTACTTC.

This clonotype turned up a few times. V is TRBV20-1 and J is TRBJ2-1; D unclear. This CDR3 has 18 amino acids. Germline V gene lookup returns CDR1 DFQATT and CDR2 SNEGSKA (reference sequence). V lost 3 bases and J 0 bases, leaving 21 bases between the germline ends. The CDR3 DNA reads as TGCAGTGCTAGTGCTTCCGGCACTTCACTGAGCTCCTACAATGAGCAGTTCTTC. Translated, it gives CSASASGTSLSSYNEQFF.

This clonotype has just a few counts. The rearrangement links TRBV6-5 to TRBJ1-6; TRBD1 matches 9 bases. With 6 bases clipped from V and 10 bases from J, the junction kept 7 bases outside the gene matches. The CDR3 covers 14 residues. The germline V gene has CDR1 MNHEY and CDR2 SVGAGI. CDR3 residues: CASRRTGGGSPLHF. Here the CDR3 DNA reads TGTGCCAGCAGGCGTACAGGGGGCGGATCACCCCTCCACTTT.

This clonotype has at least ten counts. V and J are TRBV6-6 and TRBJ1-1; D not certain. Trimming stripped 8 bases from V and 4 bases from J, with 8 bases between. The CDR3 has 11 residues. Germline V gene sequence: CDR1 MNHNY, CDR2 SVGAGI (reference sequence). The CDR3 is CASFLGTEAFF. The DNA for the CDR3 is TGTGCCAGCTTTCTTGGCACTGAAGCTTTCTTT.

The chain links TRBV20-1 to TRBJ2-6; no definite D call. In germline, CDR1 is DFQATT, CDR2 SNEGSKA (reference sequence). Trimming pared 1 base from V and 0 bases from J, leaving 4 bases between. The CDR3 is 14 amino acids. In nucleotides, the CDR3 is TGCAGTGCTAGAGCTGCCTCTGGGGCCAACGTCCTGACTTTC. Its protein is CSARAASGANVLTF.

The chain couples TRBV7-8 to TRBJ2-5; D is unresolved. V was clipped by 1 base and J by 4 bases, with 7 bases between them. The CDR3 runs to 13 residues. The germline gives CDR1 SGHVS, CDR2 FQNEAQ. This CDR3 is CASSLDLGETQYF. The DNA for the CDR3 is TGTGCCAGCAGCTTAGACTTAGGAGAGACCCAGTACTTC. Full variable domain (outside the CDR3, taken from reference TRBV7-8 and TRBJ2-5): GAGVSQSPRYKVAKRGQDVALRCDPISGHVSLFWYQQALGQGPEFLTYFQNEAQLDKSGLPSDRFFAERPEGSVSTLKIQRTQQEDSAVYLCASSLDLGETQYFGPGTRLLVL.

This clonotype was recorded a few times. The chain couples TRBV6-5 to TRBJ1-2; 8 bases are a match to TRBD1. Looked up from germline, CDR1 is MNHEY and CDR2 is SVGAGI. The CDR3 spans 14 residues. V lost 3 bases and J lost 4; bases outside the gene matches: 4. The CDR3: CASSYSQGGYGYTF. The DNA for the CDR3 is TGTGCCAGCAGTTATTCACAGGGGGGCTATGGCTACACCTTC.

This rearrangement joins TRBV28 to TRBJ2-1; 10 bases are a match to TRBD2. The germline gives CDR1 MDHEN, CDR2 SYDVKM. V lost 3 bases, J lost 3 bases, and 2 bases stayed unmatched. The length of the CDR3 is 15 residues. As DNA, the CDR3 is TGTGCCAGCAGTTTCGGGACTAGCGACTACAATGAGCAGTTCTTC. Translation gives CASSFGTSDYNEQFF.